The 8 T cell receptor beta chains reported below all come from one sample, sequenced in a study of tumor-infiltrating lymphocytes in primary liver carcinoma. The study extracted blood RNA from unsorted whole blood and also extracted germline DNA. A primer matching the constant region was used to make TCR beta cDNA from around 550 ng of total RNA. What produced the TCR beta libraries was three nested multiplex PCR rounds using slightly modified ARM-PCR. TRBV1-TRBV30 forward and Cbeta reverse primers drove the first two approximately 10-cycle rounds. Each CDR3 protein is one row after TCRdb ran MiXCR on the multiplex PCR reads. This table holds approximately 330,000 distinct CDR3 sequences, almost 65% found once. The sample consisted of peripheral blood. The receptors here all came from a man between 35 and 55 years old with primary liver carcinoma and hepatitis B virus infection.

A remark on this clonotype: The CDR3 does not close with the conserved phenylalanine or tryptophan, likely indicating a read error. J is TRBJ2-5 and V is TRBV28, with D unclear. The germline CDR1 and CDR2 sequences are MDHEN and SYDVKM. The V gene lost 6 bases and the J gene lost 0 bases, with 2 bases spanning the gap. The CDR3 spans 11 residues. The CDR3 DNA is TGTGCCAGCAGAGACCAAGAGACCCAGTACTTA. It yields the protein CASRDQETQYL.

Of note for this clonotype: Here the CDR3 omits its conserved ending phenylalanine or tryptophan, so a read error is the likely source. No DNA is shown, since the ends of the CDR3 on it are uncertain; the CDR3 is the one TCRdb lists. This sequence joins TRBV12-3 or TRBV12-4 and TRBJ2-1. From its first to its last residue, the CDR3 has 15 amino acids. This CDR3 is CASRTGPISYNEQFL.

This clonotype was detected only a few times. The chain recombines TRBV5-1 with TRBJ2-7; D not certain. Trimming took off 2 bases at V and 2 bases at J, with 8 bases between the two ends. In germline, CDR1 is SGHRS, CDR2 YFSETQ. There are 13 residues in the CDR3. CDR3 sequence reads: CASSFTQAYEQYF. The CDR3 nucleotides read TGCGCCAGCAGCTTCACCCAAGCCTACGAGCAGTACTTC.

The sample holds many counts of this clonotype. V and J are TRBV6-5 and TRBJ2-2; D gene uncertain. V shed 4 bases and J shed 1 base, with 13 bases lying between them. The CDR3 loop spans 16 amino acids. Germline assignment: CDR1 MNHEY and CDR2 SVGAGI. The CDR3 region has the DNA TGTGCCAGCAGTTCCCGGAGAGGCAGGAACACCGGGGAGCTGTTTTTT. Protein product: CASSSRRGRNTGELFF.

This chain links TRBV14 with TRBJ2-1, with TRBD2 matching 7 bases. CDR3 length equals 18 residues. Germline-derived CDR1 and CDR2 are SGHDN and FVKESK. J lost 4 bases, V lost 4 bases, and 16 bases had no gene match. The CDR3 sequence: CASSPPLIAGVRYNEQFF. CDR3 nucleotide sequence: TGTGCCAGCAGCCCCCCCCTAATTGCGGGAGTGAGATACAATGAGCAGTTCTTC. The whole variable domain, filled in from reference TRBV14 and TRBJ2-1, reads EAGVTQFPSHSVIEKGQTVTLRCDPISGHDNLYWYRRVMGKEIKFLLHFVKESKQDESGMPNNRFLAERTGGTYSTLKVQPAELEDSGVYFCASSPPLIAGVRYNEQFFGPGTRLTVL.

CDR3 amino acids: CASSINRGLGTGELFF. The CDR3 DNA reads TGTGCCAGCAGCATAAACAGGGGGCTGGGGACCGGGGAGCTGTTTTTT. J is TRBJ2-2 and V is TRBV28; 9 bases line up with TRBD1. CDR3 length: 16 residues. CDR1 MDHEN and CDR2 SYDVKM come from the germline V gene. The V and J ends lost 6 bases and 5 bases, in that order; junction bases with no gene match: 10.

The chain employs TRBV7-9 and TRBJ1-2; no reliable D call. Germline CDR1 SEHNR, CDR2 FQNEAQ (reference sequence). V dropped 4 bases and J dropped 8 bases, with 14 bases sitting between them. The CDR3 consists of 13 residues. The CDR3 DNA follows: TGTGCCAGCAGCTCTACAAGGGTAGGAGGCTACACCTTC. Translated: CASSSTRVGGYTF.

This clonotype was observed many times. This sequence joins TRBV29-1 and TRBJ2-7; TRBD1 matches 9 bases. The ends lost 6 bases at V and 2 bases at J; junction bases unmatched: 11. The CDR3 spans 15 residues. From germline, CDR1 is SQVTM and CDR2 ANQGSEA. The CDR3: CSVNTYGTGPYEQYF. In DNA form, the CDR3 reads TGCAGCGTAAACACCTACGGGACAGGGCCCTACGAGCAGTACTTC.